Reported below is one T cell receptor beta chain. These data originate in a study of blood T cell repertoires in COVID-19. On the study more broadly: COVID-19 samples from acute and convalescent phases originated in the United States, Italy and Spain. PBMCs, B-cell-depleted T cells, or T cells were the source of the cDNA or gDNA that made up the material.

Original processing methods: Amplified reference gene primers provided the basis for estimating nucleated cell counts. Only in-frame clones appear in the TCRdb table, and some are missing; sequencing was by immunoSEQ multiplex PCR. Clonal size and the V and J genes are those of that table, whereas D and trimming came from the DNA. The sample shows fewer than 45,000 clones, around 87% of them seen only once. The V end was cut by 5 bases, the J end by 5 bases, with 15 bases between. The CDR3 length is 15 residues. Per the germline V gene, CDR1 is SEHNR and CDR2 is FQNEAQ (reference sequence). This TCR was sampled from an elderly man with active COVID-19. Input material: peripheral blood. The chain couples TRBV7-9 to TRBJ1-4, with D unclear. CDR3 coding DNA: TGTGCCAGCAGCACAGAGGGAGGGAGCAATGAAAAACTGTTTTTT. Protein: CASSTEGGSNEKLFF.